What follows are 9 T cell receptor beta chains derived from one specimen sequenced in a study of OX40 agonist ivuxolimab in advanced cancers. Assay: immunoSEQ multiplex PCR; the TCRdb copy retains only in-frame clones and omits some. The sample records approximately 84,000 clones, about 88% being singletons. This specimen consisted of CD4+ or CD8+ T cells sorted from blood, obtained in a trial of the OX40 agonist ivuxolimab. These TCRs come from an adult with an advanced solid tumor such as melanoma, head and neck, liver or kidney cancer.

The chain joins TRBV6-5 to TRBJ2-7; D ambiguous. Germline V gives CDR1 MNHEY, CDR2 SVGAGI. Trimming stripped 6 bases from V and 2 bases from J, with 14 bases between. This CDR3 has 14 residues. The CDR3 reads CASSSVTLPYEQYF. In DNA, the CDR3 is TGTGCCAGCAGCTCGGTCACCCTCCCCTACGAGCAGTACTTC.

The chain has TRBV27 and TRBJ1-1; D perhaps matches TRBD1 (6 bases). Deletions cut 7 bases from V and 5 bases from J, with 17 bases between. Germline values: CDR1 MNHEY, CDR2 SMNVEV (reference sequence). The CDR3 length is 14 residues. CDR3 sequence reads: CASIGYGGLTEAFF. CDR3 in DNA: TGTGCCAGCATTGGTTACGGGGGCCTAACTGAAGCTTTCTTT.

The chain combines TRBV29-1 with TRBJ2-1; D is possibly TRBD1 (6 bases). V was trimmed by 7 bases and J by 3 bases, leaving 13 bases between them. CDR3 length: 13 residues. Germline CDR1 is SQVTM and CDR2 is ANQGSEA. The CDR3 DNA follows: TGCAGCGCGACCCGGGACAACTACAATGAGCAGTTCTTC. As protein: CSATRDNYNEQFF.

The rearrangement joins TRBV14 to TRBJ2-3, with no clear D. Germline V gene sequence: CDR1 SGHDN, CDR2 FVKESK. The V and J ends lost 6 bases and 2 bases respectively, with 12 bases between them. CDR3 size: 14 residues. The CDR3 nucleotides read TGTGCCAGCAGACGCAGAGACTTCACAGATACGCAGTATTTT. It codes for CASRRRDFTDTQYF. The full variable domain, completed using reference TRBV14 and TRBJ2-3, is EAGVTQFPSHSVIEKGQTVTLRCDPISGHDNLYWYRRVMGKEIKFLLHFVKESKQDESGMPNNRFLAERTGGTYSTLKVQPAELEDSGVYFCASRRRDFTDTQYFGPGTRLTVL.

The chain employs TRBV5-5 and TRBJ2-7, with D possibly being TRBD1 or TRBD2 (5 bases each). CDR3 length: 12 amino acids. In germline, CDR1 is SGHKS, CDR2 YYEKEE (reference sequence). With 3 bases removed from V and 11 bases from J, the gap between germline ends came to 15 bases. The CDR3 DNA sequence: TGTGCCAGCAGCTCAAGTGGGGGTTGGGAGTACTTC. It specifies CASSSSGGWEYF.

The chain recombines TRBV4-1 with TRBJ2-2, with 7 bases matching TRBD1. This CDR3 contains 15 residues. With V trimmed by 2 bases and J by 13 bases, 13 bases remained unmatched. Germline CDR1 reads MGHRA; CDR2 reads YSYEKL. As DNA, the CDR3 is TGCGCCAGCAGCCAAAGGGTGCAGGGGGATTGGGGGCTGTTTTTT. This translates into CASSQRVQGDWGLFF.

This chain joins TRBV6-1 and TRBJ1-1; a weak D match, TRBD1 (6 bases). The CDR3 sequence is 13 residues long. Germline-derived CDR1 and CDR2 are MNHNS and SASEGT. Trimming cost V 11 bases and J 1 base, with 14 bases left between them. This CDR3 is CAVVQGENTEAFF. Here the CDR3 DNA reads TGTGCCGTTGTACAGGGAGAGAACACTGAAGCTTTCTTT.

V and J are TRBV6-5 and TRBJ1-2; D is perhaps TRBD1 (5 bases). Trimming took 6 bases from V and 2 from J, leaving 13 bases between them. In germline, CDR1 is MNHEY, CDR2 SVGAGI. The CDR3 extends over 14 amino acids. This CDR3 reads CASRPPGRNYGYTF. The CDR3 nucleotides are TGTGCCAGCAGACCTCCGGGACGGAACTATGGCTACACCTTC.

The CDR3 spells CAGRTGWNTEAFF. CDR3 coding DNA: TGTGCCGGCCGGACAGGGTGGAACACTGAAGCTTTCTTT. The chain has TRBV30 and TRBJ1-1, with 8 bases fitting TRBD1. Looked up from germline, CDR1 is GTSNPN and CDR2 is SVGIG (reference sequence). The CDR3 is 13 amino acids. V dropped 8 bases and J dropped 1; count of bases not matched to a gene: 6.